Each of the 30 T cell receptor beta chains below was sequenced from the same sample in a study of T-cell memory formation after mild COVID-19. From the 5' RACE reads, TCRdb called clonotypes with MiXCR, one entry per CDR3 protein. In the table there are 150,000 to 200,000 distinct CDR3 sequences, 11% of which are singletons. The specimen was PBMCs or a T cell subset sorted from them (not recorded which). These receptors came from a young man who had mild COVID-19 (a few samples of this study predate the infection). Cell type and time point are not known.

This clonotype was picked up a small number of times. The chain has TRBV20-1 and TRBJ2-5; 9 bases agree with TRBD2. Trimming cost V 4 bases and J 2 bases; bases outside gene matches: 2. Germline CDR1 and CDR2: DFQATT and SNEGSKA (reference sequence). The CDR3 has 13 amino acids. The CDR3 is CSAILAGQETQYF. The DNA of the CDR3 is TGCAGTGCTATTCTAGCGGGGCAAGAGACCCAGTACTTC.

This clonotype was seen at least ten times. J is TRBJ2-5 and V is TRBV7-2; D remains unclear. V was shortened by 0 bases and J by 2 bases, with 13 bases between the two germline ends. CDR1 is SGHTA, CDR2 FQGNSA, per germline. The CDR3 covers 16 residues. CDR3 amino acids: CASSLAGNLPQETQYF. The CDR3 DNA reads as TGTGCCAGCAGCTTAGCGGGGAACCTGCCTCAAGAGACCCAGTACTTC.

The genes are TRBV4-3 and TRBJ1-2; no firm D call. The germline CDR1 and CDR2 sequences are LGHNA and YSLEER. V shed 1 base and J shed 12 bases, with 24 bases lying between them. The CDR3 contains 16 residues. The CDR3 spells CASSQVPETAKRGHTF. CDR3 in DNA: TGCGCCAGCAGCCAAGTCCCGGAGACGGCCAAGAGAGGCCACACCTTC.

The CDR3 coding sequence is TGTGCCAGCACTGCTGGACTAGCGGGCACAGATACGCAGTATTTT. Translation: CASTAGLAGTDTQYF. This chain links TRBV2 with TRBJ2-3, with 10 bases fitting TRBD2. CDR3 length: 15 residues. The junction had 5 bases not matched to a gene; V was cut back by 7 bases and J by 1 base. Germline CDR1 and CDR2: SNHLY and FYNNEI. Filled out from reference TRBV2 and TRBJ2-3, the complete variable domain reads EPEVTQTPSHQVTQMGQEVILRCVPISNHLYFYWYRQILGQKVEFLVSFYNNEISEKSEIFDDQFSVERPDGSNFTLKIRSTKLEDSAMYFCASTAGLAGTDTQYFGPGTRLTVL.

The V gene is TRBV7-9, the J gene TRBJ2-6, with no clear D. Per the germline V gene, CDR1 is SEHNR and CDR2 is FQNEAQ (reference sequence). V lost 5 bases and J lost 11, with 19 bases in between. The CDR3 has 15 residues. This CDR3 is CASSKRVSRNHVLTF. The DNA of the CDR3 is TGTGCCAGCAGCAAACGGGTATCCCGTAACCACGTCCTGACTTTC.

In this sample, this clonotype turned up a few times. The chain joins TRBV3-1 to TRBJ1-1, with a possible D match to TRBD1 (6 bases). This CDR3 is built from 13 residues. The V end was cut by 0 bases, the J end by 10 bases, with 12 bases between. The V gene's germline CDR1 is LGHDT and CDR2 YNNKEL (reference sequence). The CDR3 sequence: CASSQDLARGAFF. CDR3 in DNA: TGTGCCAGCAGCCAAGATCTAGCCAGGGGAGCTTTCTTT.

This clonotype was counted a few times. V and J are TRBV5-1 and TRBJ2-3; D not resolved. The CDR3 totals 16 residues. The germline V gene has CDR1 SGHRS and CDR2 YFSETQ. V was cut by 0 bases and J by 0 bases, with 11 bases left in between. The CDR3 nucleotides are TGCGCCAGCAGCTTGGCCACCAAACCTAGCACAGATACGCAGTATTTT. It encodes CASSLATKPSTDTQYF.

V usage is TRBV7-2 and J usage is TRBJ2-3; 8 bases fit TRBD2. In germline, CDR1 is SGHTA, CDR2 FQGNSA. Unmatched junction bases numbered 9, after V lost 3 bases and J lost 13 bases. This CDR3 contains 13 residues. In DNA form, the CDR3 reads TGTGCCAGCAGCTTTGTGGGCGCGGGGGGAAAGTATTTT. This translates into CASSFVGAGGKYF. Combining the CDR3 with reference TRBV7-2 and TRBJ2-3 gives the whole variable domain GAGVSQSPSNKVTEKGKDVELRCDPISGHTALYWYRQSLGQGLEFLIYFQGNSAPDKSGLPSDRFSAERTGGSVSTLTIQRTQQEDSAVYLCASSFVGAGGKYFGPGTRLTVL.

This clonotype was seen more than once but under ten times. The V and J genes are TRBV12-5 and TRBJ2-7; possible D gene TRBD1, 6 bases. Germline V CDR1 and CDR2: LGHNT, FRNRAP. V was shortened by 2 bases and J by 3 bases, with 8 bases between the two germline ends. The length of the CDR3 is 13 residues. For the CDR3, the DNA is TGTGCTAGTGGTTTGCCCAGGGGCTACGAGCAGTACTTC. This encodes CASGLPRGYEQYF.

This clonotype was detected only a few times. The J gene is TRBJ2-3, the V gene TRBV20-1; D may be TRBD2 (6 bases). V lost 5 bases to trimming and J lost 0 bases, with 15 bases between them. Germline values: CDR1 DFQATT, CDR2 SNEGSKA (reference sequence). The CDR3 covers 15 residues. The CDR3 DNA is TGCAGTGCTGTAGGCACTAGCTATAGCACAGATACGCAGTATTTT. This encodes CSAVGTSYSTDTQYF.

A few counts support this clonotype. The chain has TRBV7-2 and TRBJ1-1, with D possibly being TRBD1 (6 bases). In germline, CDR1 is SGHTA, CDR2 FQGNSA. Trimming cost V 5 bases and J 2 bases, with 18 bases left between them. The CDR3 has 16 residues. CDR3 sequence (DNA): TGTGCCAGCAGCCACAGGGAGGGTGAGGGAAACACTGAAGCTTTCTTT. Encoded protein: CASSHREGEGNTEAFF.

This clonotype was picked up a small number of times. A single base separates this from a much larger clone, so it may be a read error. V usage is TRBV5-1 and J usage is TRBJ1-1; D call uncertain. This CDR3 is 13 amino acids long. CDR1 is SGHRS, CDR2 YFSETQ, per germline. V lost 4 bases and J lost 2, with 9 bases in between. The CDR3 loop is CASSQDGNTEAFF. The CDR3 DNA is TGCGCCAGCAGCCAGGACGGAAACACTGAAGCTTTCTTT.

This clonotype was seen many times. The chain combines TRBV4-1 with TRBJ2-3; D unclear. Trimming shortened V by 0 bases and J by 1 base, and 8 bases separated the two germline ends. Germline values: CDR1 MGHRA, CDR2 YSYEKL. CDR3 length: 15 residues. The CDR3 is CASSQDLQRTDTQYF. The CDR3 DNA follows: TGCGCCAGCAGCCAAGATCTCCAGCGCACAGATACGCAGTATTTT.

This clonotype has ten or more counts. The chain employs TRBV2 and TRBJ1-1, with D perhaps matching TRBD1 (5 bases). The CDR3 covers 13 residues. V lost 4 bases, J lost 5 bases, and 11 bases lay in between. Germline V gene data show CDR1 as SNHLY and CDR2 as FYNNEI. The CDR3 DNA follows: TGTGCCAGCAGTGTTGGCGGGGGAACTGAAGCTTTCTTT. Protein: CASSVGGGTEAFF.

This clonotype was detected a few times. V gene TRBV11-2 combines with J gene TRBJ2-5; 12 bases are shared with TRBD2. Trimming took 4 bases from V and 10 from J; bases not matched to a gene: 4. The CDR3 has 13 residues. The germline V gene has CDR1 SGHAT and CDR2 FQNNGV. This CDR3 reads CASSSGLAGFQYF. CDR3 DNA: TGTGCCAGCAGCTCCGGACTAGCGGGATTCCAGTACTTC.

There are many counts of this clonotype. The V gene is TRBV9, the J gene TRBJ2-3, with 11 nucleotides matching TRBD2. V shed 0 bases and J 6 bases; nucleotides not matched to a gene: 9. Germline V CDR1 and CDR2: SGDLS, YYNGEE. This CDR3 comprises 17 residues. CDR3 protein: CASSVVGTSGLGDTQYF. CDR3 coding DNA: TGTGCCAGCAGCGTAGTAGGGACTAGCGGCCTCGGGGATACGCAGTATTTT.

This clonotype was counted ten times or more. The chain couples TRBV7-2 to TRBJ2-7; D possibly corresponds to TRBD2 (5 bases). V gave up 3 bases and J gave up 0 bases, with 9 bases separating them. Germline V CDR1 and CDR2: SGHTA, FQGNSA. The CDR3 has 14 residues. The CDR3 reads CASSFSGSSYEQYF. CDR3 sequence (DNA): TGTGCCAGCAGCTTCTCGGGGAGCTCCTACGAGCAGTACTTC.

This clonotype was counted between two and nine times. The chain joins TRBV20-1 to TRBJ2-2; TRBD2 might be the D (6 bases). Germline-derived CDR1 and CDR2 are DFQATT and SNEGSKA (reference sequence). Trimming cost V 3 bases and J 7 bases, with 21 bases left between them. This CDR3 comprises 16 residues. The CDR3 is CSARVTSRPGSGELFF. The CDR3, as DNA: TGCAGTGCTAGGGTTACTAGCAGGCCAGGGAGCGGGGAGCTGTTTTTT.

This CDR3 is CASTRLPGDTQYF. CDR3 DNA: TGTGCCAGTACCAGACTACCGGGAGATACGCAGTATTTT. The rearrangement links TRBV19 to TRBJ2-3; perhaps TRBD2 as D (5 bases). The CDR3 consists of 13 residues. Germline CDR1 is LNHDA and CDR2 is SQIVND (reference sequence). The V and J ends lost 7 bases and 5 bases respectively, with 13 bases between them.

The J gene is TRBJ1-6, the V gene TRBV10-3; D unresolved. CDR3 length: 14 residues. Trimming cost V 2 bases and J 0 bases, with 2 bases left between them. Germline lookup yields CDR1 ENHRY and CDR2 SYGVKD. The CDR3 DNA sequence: TGTGCCATCAGTGAGGGCTCCTATAATTCACCCCTCCACTTT. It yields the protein CAISEGSYNSPLHF.

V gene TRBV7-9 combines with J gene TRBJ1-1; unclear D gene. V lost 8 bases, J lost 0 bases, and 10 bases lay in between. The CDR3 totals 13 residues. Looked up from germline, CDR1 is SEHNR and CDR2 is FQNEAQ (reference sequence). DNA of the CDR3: TGTGCCAGCGTTGAGGTGATGAACACTGAAGCTTTCTTT. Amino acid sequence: CASVEVMNTEAFF.

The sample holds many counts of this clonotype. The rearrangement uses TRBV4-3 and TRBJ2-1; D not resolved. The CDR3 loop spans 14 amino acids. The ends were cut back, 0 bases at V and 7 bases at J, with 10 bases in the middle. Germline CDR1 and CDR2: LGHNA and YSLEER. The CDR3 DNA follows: TGCGCCAGCAGCCAAGATGTGGGCCGGAATGAGCAGTTCTTC. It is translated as CASSQDVGRNEQFF.

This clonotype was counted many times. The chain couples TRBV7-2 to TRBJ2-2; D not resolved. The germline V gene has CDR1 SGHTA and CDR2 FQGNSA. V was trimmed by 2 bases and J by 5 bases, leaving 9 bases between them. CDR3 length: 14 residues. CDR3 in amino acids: CASSLIGWTGELFF. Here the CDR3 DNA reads TGTGCCAGCAGCTTAATCGGGTGGACCGGGGAGCTGTTTTTT.

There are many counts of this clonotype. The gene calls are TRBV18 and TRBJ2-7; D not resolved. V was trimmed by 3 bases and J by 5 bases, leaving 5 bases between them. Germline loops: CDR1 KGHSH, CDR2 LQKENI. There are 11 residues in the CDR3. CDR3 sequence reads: CASSPLNEQYF. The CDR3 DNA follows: TGTGCCAGCTCACCCTTGAACGAGCAGTACTTC.

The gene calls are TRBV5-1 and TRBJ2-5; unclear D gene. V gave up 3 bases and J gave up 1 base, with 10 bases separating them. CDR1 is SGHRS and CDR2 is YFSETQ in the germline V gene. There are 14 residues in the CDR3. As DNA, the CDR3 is TGCGCCAGCAGCTCTGGCCGGGTCCAAGAGACCCAGTACTTC. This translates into CASSSGRVQETQYF. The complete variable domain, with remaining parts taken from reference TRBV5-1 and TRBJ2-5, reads KAGVTQTPRYLIKTRGQQVTLSCSPISGHRSVSWYQQTPGQGLQFLFEYFSETQRNKGNFPGRFSGRQFSNSRSEMNVSTLELGDSALYLCASSSGRVQETQYFGPGTRLLVL.

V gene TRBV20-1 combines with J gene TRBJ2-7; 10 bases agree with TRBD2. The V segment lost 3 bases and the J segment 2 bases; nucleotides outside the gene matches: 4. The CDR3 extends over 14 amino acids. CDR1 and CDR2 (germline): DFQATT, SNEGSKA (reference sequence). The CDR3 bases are TGCAGTGCTAGCCCTAGCGGGGGCCCCTACGAGCAGTACTTC. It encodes CSASPSGGPYEQYF.

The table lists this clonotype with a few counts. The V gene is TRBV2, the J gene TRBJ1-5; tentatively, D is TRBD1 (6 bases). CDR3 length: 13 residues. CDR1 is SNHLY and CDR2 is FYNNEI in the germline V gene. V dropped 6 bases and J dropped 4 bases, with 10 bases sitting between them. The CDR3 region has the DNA TGTGCCAGCAGAGGACAGCCTAATCAGCCCCAGCATTTT. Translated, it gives CASRGQPNQPQHF.

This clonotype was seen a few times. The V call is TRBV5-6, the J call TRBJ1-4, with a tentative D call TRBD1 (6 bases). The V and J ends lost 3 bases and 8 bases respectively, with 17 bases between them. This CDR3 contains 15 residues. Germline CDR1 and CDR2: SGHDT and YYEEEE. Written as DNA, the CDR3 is TGTGCCAGCAGCTCCACGCCAGGGGAAGGAGAAAAACTGTTTTTT. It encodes CASSSTPGEGEKLFF.

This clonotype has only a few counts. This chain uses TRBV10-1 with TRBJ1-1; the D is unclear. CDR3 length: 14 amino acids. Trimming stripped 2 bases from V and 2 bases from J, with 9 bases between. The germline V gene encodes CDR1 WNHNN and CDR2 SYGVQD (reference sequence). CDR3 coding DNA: TGCGCCAGCAGTGAGGGACGGAGAAACACTGAAGCTTTCTTT. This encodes CASSEGRRNTEAFF.

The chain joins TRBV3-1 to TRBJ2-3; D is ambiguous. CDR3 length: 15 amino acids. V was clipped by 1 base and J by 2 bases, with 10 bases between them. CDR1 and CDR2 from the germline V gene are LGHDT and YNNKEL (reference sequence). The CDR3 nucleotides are TGTGCCAGCAGCCAAGCCGGGCCCCTCACAGATACGCAGTATTTT. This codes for CASSQAGPLTDTQYF.